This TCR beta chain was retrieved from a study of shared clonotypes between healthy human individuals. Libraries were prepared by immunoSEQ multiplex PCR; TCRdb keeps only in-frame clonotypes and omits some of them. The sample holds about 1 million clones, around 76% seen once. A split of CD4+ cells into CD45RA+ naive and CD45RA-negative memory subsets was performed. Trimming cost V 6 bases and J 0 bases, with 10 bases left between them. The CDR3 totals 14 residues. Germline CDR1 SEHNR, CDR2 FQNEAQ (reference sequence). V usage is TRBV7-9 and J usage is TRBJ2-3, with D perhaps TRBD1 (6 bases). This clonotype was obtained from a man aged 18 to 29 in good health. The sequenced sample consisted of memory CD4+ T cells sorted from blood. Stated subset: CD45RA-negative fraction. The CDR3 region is CASRAGVSTDTQYF. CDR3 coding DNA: TGTGCCAGCAGGGCAGGGGTTAGCACAGATACGCAGTATTTT.